This T cell receptor beta chain comes out of a study of high-grade serous ovarian cancer treatment subgroups listed by TCRdb under 2021. In the study overall: Sequencing yielded a mean of roughly 14,000 reads and around 7,000 unique TCR beta rearrangements per sample. The study profiled TCR beta repertoires in high-grade serous ovarian cancer patients grouped by complete gross resection or neoadjuvant chemotherapy response under a laparoscopic triage algorithm. The approximately 30-patient cohort included around 10 patients with no residual disease after primary surgery (R0), around 10 excellent NACT responders, and around 10 poor NACT responders. In total there were some 90 samples, since every patient provided one primary tumor sample and two metastatic tumor samples.

The CDR1 and CDR2 encoded by the germline V gene are SGHRS and YFSETQ. The junction carries 3 bases between V and J, which are trimmed by 3 bases and 3 bases respectively. The CDR3 goes from the cysteine to the phenylalanine over 11 residues. The entry retains the CDR3 DNA only, 33 bases that are in frame from base 1. Study-wide conclusions, independent of this receptor: TCR clonal relatedness showed a positive correlation with neoantigen level and a trend toward positive correlation with copy number variation and mutation load from whole-genome sequencing. TCR repertoire analyses focused on CDR3; CDR1 and CDR2 were not analyzed. Bulk tumor TCR sequencing lacked spatial information, limiting insight into HGSC tumor complexity and diversity. Repertoire similarity between tumors from the same patient ranged from 0.11 to 0.79, while tumors from different patients showed almost no similarity.

Worth noting for this clone: Its target antigen remains unknown. The input lacks base qualities; no much larger clone sits a single base away. Other DNA sequences in the same sample also yield this CDR3.

Tumor samples were obtained before definitive surgery or chemotherapy. The MD Anderson Biospecimen Extraction Resource handled genomic DNA extraction, while the MD Anderson Cancer Genomics Laboratory carried out the TCR sequencing. The approximately 92 tumor samples were subjected to high-throughput TCR profiling using ImmunoSEQ. Under the source paper's analysis protocol: Richness (unique productive sequences), clonality, evenness and relatedness were included as repertoire diversity metrics, and similarity between samples was assessed with the Bhattacharyya coefficient. Conclusions stayed consistent in a sensitivity analysis that left out TCRs with fewer than two reads. Not all clones reach the TCRdb copy of this immuneACCESS table, which keeps in-frame sequences only. Checked studies attribute under half of the gap to unresolved V genes and leave the rest unexplained. V and J calls plus clone size are reproduced from that table; the DNA served to infer D and trimming. The sample table records more than 15,000 clones; roughly 75% of these occur just once. About 6.4% of the sample comes from the top ten.

The sequence derives from a human donor with high-grade serous ovarian cancer. The chain joins TRBV5-1 to TRBJ2-5; there is no confident call for the D gene. Sequenced input: tumor tissue. The CDR3 protein is CASSYEETQYF. The nucleotides read TGCGCCAGCAGCTACGAAGAGACCCAGTACTTC.